What follows are 23 T cell receptor beta chains derived from one specimen sequenced in a study of blood T cell repertoires in COVID-19. Data came from immunoSEQ multiplex PCR; TCRdb stores just in-frame clones and leaves some out. The sample yields 250,000 to 300,000 clones, approximately 90% seen once. Sequencing was done on a sample of peripheral blood. The receptor set was obtained from a woman in her thirties or forties who had recovered from COVID-19.

The chain links TRBV7-2 to TRBJ2-7, with 10 bases identical to TRBD2. Germline trimming cut 2 bases from V and 3 bases from J; bases unmatched to any gene: 4. The CDR3 is 15 amino acids. Germline CDR1 reads SGHTA; CDR2 reads FQGNSA. The CDR3 protein is CASSLRSSGGYEQYF. Here the CDR3 DNA reads TGTGCCAGCAGCTTAAGGTCTAGCGGGGGCTACGAGCAGTACTTC.

This rearrangement joins TRBV7-9 to TRBJ1-1; TRBD1 aligns across 7 bases. V was clipped by 7 bases and J by 4 bases; unmatched bases: 9. The CDR3 extends over 14 amino acids. Germline V CDR1 and CDR2: SEHNR, FQNEAQ (reference sequence). CDR3: CASNQGGAGTEAFF. The CDR3 region has the DNA TGTGCCAGCAACCAAGGGGGCGCGGGCACTGAAGCTTTCTTT.

The V gene is TRBV18, the J gene TRBJ2-1; D ambiguous. Trimming shortened V by 3 bases and J by 10 bases, and 10 bases separated the two germline ends. Germline assignment: CDR1 KGHSH and CDR2 LQKENI. The CDR3 is 12 amino acids. CDR3: CASSPLSGEQFF. In nucleotides, the CDR3 is TGTGCCAGCTCACCCCTCTCCGGGGAGCAGTTCTTC.

This chain links TRBV6-4 with TRBJ1-1; TRBD1 agrees at 9 bases. The V segment lost 8 bases and the J segment 7 bases; nucleotides outside the gene matches: 8. The CDR3 loop spans 13 amino acids. Germline V lookup: CDR1 MRHNA, CDR2 SNTAGT. The CDR3 reads CASAPTGGFEAFF. The CDR3 DNA reads TGTGCCAGCGCCCCGACAGGGGGATTTGAAGCTTTCTTT.

V usage is TRBV6-6 and J usage is TRBJ1-2; 7 bases map to TRBD1. Unmatched junction bases numbered 10, after V lost 8 bases and J lost 4 bases. Germline V gene data show CDR1 as MNHNY and CDR2 as SVGAGI (reference sequence). The CDR3 runs 14 residues. CDR3 protein: CASLGQGEPYGYTF. The CDR3 nucleotides read TGTGCCAGCCTGGGGCAGGGGGAACCCTATGGCTACACCTTC.

The chain is built from TRBV5-4 and TRBJ1-2, with 11 bases fitting TRBD1. The CDR3 covers 14 residues. Unmatched junction bases numbered 6, after V lost 4 bases and J lost 7 bases. Looked up from germline, CDR1 is SGHNT and CDR2 is YYREEE (reference sequence). This CDR3 is CASSRAGTGGGYTF. As DNA, the CDR3 is TGTGCCAGCAGCCGCGCCGGGACAGGGGGTGGCTACACCTTC.

V gene TRBV3-1 (or the pseudogene TRBV3-2) combines with J gene TRBJ1-6, with D maybe TRBD1 (6 bases). The CDR3 length is 21 residues. With 0 bases removed from V and 10 bases from J, the gap between germline ends came to 31 bases. The germline V gene has CDR1 LGHDT and CDR2 YNNKEL (reference sequence). The CDR3 reads CASSQDLFGRVGARARSPLHF. The CDR3, as DNA: TGTGCCAGCAGCCAAGATCTTTTTGGCCGGGTGGGGGCTCGAGCTAGGTCACCCCTCCACTTT.

This rearrangement joins TRBV19 to TRBJ1-1, with D uncertain. The V gene's germline CDR1 is LNHDA and CDR2 SQIVND (reference sequence). This CDR3 has 13 residues. V gave up 1 base and J gave up 8 bases, with 11 bases separating them. The CDR3, as DNA: TGTGCCAGTAGTATAGGAGGCCCGTCAGAAGCTTTCTTT. Its translation: CASSIGGPSEAFF.

The chain uses TRBV6-6 and TRBJ1-3; no definite D call. V lost 2 bases to trimming and J lost 5 bases, with 4 bases between them. The germline gives CDR1 MNHNY, CDR2 SVGAGI (reference sequence). The CDR3 has 12 residues. CDR3 sequence: CASSYLRNTIYF. CDR3 bases: TGTGCCAGCAGTTACCTTCGAAACACCATATATTTT.

V is TRBV5-1 and J is TRBJ1-1; D gene ambiguous. The CDR3 is 15 residues long. Trimming removed 1 base at V and 4 bases at J, with 14 bases between. CDR1 is SGHRS, CDR2 YFSETQ, per germline. This chain's CDR3 is CASSLLAEMRTEAFF. DNA for the CDR3: TGCGCCAGCAGCTTGTTGGCGGAAATGCGCACTGAAGCTTTCTTT. The complete variable domain, with remaining parts taken from reference TRBV5-1 and TRBJ1-1, reads KAGVTQTPRYLIKTRGQQVTLSCSPISGHRSVSWYQQTPGQGLQFLFEYFSETQRNKGNFPGRFSGRQFSNSRSEMNVSTLELGDSALYLCASSLLAEMRTEAFFGQGTRLTVV.

The CDR3 protein is CASSYWQGVETQYF. The CDR3 nucleotides read TGTGCCAGCAGTTACTGGCAGGGTGTGGAGACCCAGTACTTC. The chain uses TRBV6-5 and TRBJ2-5, with TRBD1 as a possible D gene (5 bases). Trimming cost V 1 base and J 5 bases, with 11 bases left between them. Germline CDR1 and CDR2: MNHEY and SVGAGI. The CDR3 runs to 14 residues.

The chain recombines TRBV19 with TRBJ2-1; TRBD2 matches 8 bases. The CDR3 covers 11 residues. CDR1 LNHDA and CDR2 SQIVND come from the germline V gene (reference sequence). The J segment lost 12 bases and the V segment lost 8 bases, leaving 6 bases of the junction unmatched. The CDR3 sequence is CASGSGGGQFF. The CDR3 DNA is TGTGCCAGTGGGTCCGGGGGGGGGCAGTTCTTC.

V and J are TRBV28 and TRBJ1-3; D not certain. The CDR3 length is 13 residues. From germline, CDR1 is MDHEN and CDR2 SYDVKM. V shed 8 bases and J shed 4 bases, with 12 bases lying between them. This CDR3 is CASSVRSGNTIYF. CDR3 bases: TGTGCCAGCTCCGTGAGGTCAGGAAACACCATATATTTT.

This clone was seen a handful of times. The chain uses TRBV6-5 and TRBJ1-6; no reliable D call. Germline assignment: CDR1 MNHEY and CDR2 SVGAGI. The CDR3 spans 15 residues. Trimming took off 0 bases at V and 9 bases at J, with 12 bases between the two ends. The CDR3 sequence is CASSYSVSLGSPLHF. The CDR3 DNA follows: TGTGCCAGCAGTTACTCGGTTTCCCTCGGTTCACCCCTCCACTTT.

In regard to this clone: A junction end diverges from the germline sequence, so it may reflect a read error. The CDR3 DNA sequence: TGTGCCAGCAGCCTAGACAGGCTAGCCAAAAACATTCAGTACTTC. As protein: CASSLDRLAKNIQYF. The V gene is TRBV11-2, the J gene TRBJ2-4; tentatively, D is TRBD1 (6 bases). This CDR3 has 15 amino acids. Germline loops: CDR1 SGHAT, CDR2 FQNNGV. Looking up the rest from reference TRBV11-2 and TRBJ2-4 gives the full variable domain: EAGVAQSPRYKIIEKRQSVAFWCNPISGHATLYWYQQILGQGPKLLIQFQNNGVVDDSQLPKDRFSAERLKGVDSTLKIQPAKLEDSAVYLCASSLDRLAKNIQYFGAGTRLSVL.

This chain links TRBV7-3 with TRBJ2-2; TRBD2 agrees at 8 bases. V lost 1 base to trimming and J lost 3 bases; unmatched junction nucleotides: 7. Germline loops: CDR1 SGHTA, CDR2 FQGTGA. CDR3 size: 17 residues. This CDR3 is CASSLMAGRADTGELFF. In DNA, the CDR3 is TGTGCCAGCAGCTTAATGGCCGGGAGGGCCGACACCGGGGAGCTGTTTTTT.

DNA for the CDR3: TGCGCCAGCAGCTTCGGACTAGGGGGTAACACCGGGGAGCTGTTTTTT. Translated: CASSFGLGGNTGELFF. This chain links TRBV5-1 with TRBJ2-2, with D perhaps matching TRBD2 (7 bases). Trimming removed 2 bases at V and 2 bases at J, with 13 bases between. This CDR3 is 16 amino acids long. In germline, CDR1 is SGHRS, CDR2 YFSETQ.

The chain employs TRBV7-2 and TRBJ2-5, with 9 bases identical to TRBD2. The CDR3 runs 15 residues. Germline V gene sequence: CDR1 SGHTA, CDR2 FQGNSA. The junction had 3 bases not matched to a gene; V was cut back by 1 base and J by 3 bases. The CDR3 bases are TGTGCCAGCAGCTTAGGGGGACTAGCCAAAGAGACCCAGTACTTC. Translated, it gives CASSLGGLAKETQYF.

The V gene is TRBV5-6, the J gene TRBJ2-2; 8 bases map to TRBD1. Germline V gives CDR1 SGHDT, CDR2 YYEEEE. V shed 0 bases, J shed 0 bases, and the junction held 4 bases outside the gene matches. The CDR3 contains 17 residues. The chain's CDR3 is CASSLVATGANTGELFF. The CDR3 DNA is TGTGCCAGCAGCTTGGTGGCGACAGGGGCGAACACCGGGGAGCTGTTTTTT.

CDR3 amino acids: CASTQAPRRGEKLFF. In DNA form, the CDR3 reads TGTGCCAGCACTCAAGCCCCCCGTCGGGGTGAAAAACTGTTTTTT. V and J are TRBV5-5 and TRBJ1-4; D is undetermined. V was pared by 6 bases and J by 7 bases, with 19 bases between. CDR3 length: 15 amino acids. The germline V gene has CDR1 SGHKS and CDR2 YYEKEE (reference sequence).

The rearrangement links TRBV27 to TRBJ2-7, with 11 nucleotides matching TRBD2. The CDR3 has 13 amino acids. Germline V gives CDR1 MNHEY, CDR2 SMNVEV (reference sequence). Trimming removed 5 bases from V and 7 bases from J; junction bases left unmatched: 4. The CDR3 spells CASSPRLAGEQYF. CDR3 DNA: TGTGCCAGCAGTCCCCGACTAGCGGGGGAGCAGTACTTC.

Turning to this clone: This CDR3 is also generated by other DNA sequences in the sample. The chain has TRBV4-2 and TRBJ2-7; TRBD1 might be the D (5 bases). The CDR3 loop spans 13 amino acids. CDR1 and CDR2 from the germline V gene are LGHNA and YNFKEQ. V shed 1 base and J shed 3 bases, with 7 bases lying between them. CDR3 DNA sequence: TGTGCCAGCAGCCAAGGGGGCGGCTACGAGCAGTACTTC. Translated: CASSQGGGYEQYF.

The chain has TRBV7-9 and TRBJ2-7, with 8 bases aligning to TRBD2. The CDR3 contains 16 residues. Germline V lookup: CDR1 SEHNR, CDR2 FQNEAQ (reference sequence). V was pared by 5 bases and J by 1 base, with 10 bases of the junction left unmatched. CDR3 nucleotide sequence: TGTGCCAGCAGCCCGACTAGCGCAGGGTGGTCCTACGAGCAGTACTTC. It specifies CASSPTSAGWSYEQYF.